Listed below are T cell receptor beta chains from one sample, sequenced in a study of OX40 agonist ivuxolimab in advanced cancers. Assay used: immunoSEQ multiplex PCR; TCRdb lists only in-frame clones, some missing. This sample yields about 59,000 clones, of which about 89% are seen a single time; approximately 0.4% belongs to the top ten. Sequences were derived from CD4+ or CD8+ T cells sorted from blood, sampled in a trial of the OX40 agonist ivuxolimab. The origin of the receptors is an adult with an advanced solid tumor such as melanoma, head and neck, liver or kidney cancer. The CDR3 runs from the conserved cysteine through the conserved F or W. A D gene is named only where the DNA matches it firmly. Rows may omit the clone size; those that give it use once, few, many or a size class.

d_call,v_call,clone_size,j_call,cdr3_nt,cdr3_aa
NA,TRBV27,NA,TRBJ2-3,TGTGCCAGCAGTTTATTGAGGTCCTCACAAGGGGGGCCACGGGATACGCAGTATTTT,CASSLLRSSQGGPRDTQYF
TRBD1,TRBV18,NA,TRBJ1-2,TGTGCCAGCTCACCCTTGGCGGCCGGGACAGGGAATGCGGGTAACTATGGCTACACCTTC,CASSPLAAGTGNAGNYGYTF
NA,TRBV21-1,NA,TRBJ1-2,TGTGCCAGCAGCAAATACCTCCGGGTCTACTATGGCTACACCTTC,CASSKYLRVYYGYTF
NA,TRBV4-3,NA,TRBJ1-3,TGCGCCAGCAGCCAAGTACAGGGAGGTGGAAACACCATATATTTT,CASSQVQGGGNTIYF
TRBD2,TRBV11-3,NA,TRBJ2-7,TGTGCCAGCAGCGCAGGCGGGAGCGAGCAGTACTTC,CASSAGGSEQYF
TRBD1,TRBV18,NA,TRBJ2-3,TGTGCCAGCTCACCATTTGCAGGGGGCTTTTTAGATACGCAGTATTTT,CASSPFAGGFLDTQYF
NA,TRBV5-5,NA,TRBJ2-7,TGTGCCAGCAGCGCAGAGGGGGGCTACTTGTACGAGCAGTACTTC,CASSAEGGYLYEQYF
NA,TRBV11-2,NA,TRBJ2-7,TGTGCCAGCAGGCATATCCGGGGCCTTAGCTCCTACGAGCAGTACTTC,CASRHIRGLSSYEQYF
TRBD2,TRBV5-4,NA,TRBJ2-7,TGTGCCAGCAGCTCCCAGCGGGGGGGCCTTTACGAGCAGTACTTC,CASSSQRGGLYEQYF
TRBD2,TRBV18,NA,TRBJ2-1,TGTGCCAGCTCACCGCGGGAGGGCCGTCTGGGTGAGCAGTTCTTC,CASSPREGRLGEQFF
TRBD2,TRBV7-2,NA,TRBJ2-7,TGTGCCAGCACGGGACTAGCGGGAGGTAGCGAGCAGTACTTC,CASTGLAGGSEQYF
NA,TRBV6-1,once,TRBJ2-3,TGTGCCAGCAGTCTGACGCAAACAGATACGCAGTATTTT,CASSLTQTDTQYF
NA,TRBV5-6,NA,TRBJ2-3,TGTGCCAGCAGCTTATCTACAGATACGCAGTATTTT,CASSLSTDTQYF
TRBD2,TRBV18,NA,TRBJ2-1,TGTGCCAGCTCACCCGGGACTAGATCGTTCTTC,CASSPGTRSFF
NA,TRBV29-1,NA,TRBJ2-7,TGCAGCGTGACCGGGGACACCTCCTACGAGCAGTACTTC,CSVTGDTSYEQYF
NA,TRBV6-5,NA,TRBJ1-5,TGTGCCAGCAGCCCCTCGGGGGGCGGTCAGCCCCAGCATTTT,CASSPSGGGQPQHF
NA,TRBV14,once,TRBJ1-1,TGTGCCAGCAGCCAGGGGGGGACTGAAGCTTTCTTT,CASSQGGTEAFF
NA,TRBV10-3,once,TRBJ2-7,TGTGCCATCTCCAAGGGCGCAACCTACGAGCAGTACTTC,CAISKGATYEQYF
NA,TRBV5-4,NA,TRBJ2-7,TGTGCCAGCAGCCCAGAAACAGGGACCGAGCAGTACTTC,CASSPETGTEQYF
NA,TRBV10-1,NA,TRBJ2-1,TGCGCCAGCAGTGTTTCAGCTGGGGATGAGCAGTTCTTC,CASSVSAGDEQFF
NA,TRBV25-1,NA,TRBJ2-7,TGTGCCAGCAGTAATAGCGGTTACTCCTACGAGCAGTACTTC,CASSNSGYSYEQYF
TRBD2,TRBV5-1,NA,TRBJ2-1,TGCGCCAGCAGCTTGGGAGAGACTAGCGGTGGTGGTGAGCAGTTCTTC,CASSLGETSGGGEQFF
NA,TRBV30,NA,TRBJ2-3,TGTGCCTGGAGCGCCGGACTGGCTAGCACAGATACGCAGTATTTT,CAWSAGLASTDTQYF
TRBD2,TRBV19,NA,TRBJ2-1,TGTGCCAGTAGTATAGAGAGCGGGACCTACAATGAGCAGTTCTTC,CASSIESGTYNEQFF
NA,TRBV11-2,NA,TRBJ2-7,TGTGCCAGCAGCGTCCGGACAGTCGAGGACGAGCAGTACTTC,CASSVRTVEDEQYF
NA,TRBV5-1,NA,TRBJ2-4,TGCGCCAGCAGCTTGGCTACCGTTGCAGACATTCAGTACTTC,CASSLATVADIQYF
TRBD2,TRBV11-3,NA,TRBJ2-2,TGTGCCAGCAGCGCTCGGACTAGCGGAGGGACCGGGGAGCTGTTTTTT,CASSARTSGGTGELFF
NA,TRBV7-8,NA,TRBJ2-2,TGTGCCAGCAGCTGGGACACCGCGAACACCGGGGAGCTGTTTTTT,CASSWDTANTGELFF
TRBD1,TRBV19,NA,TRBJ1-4,TGTGCCAGTAGTGAGACAGGGAGAGTTGAAAAACTGTTTTTT,CASSETGRVEKLFF
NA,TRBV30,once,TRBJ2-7,TGTGCCTGGAGTGTACAAGAGACAGACGAGCAGTACTTC,CAWSVQETDEQYF
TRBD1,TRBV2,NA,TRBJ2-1,TGTGCCAGCAGTGGACAGGGTCAGGGTGAGCAGTTCTTC,CASSGQGQGEQFF
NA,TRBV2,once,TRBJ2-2,TGTGCCAGCAGTGTAGCGGACCCTACCACCGGGGAGCTGTTTTTT,CASSVADPTTGELFF
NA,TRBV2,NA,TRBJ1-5,TGTGCCAGCAGATCGAGCAATCAGCCCCAGCATTTT,CASRSSNQPQHF
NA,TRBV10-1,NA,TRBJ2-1,TGCGCCAGCAGTTCCCGGACGGAGCGGGCGCAGTTCTTC,CASSSRTERAQFF
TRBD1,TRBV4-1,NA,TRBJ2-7,TGCGCCAGCAGCCAAGTTTCAGGACAGGGGTTTTTTAAGATGTACGAGCAGTACTTC,CASSQVSGQGFFKMYEQYF
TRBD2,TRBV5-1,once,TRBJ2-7,TGCGCCAGCAGCTTGGCCACTAGCGGGGCGCTCTACGAGCAGTACTTC,CASSLATSGALYEQYF
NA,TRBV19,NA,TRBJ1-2,TGTGCCAGTAGTTTATATCCGGGACAAATCTATGGCTACACCTTC,CASSLYPGQIYGYTF
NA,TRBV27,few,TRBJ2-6,TGTGCCAGCAGTCCTCAATCTTTGGACTCTGGGGCCAACGTCCTGACTTTC,CASSPQSLDSGANVLTF
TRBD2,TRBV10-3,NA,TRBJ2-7,TGTGCCATCAGTGAGGGGGGGGTGGCCTACGAGCAGTACTTC,CAISEGGVAYEQYF
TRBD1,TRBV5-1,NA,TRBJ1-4,TGCGCCAGCAGCTCCCGGGACAGCAAGGAAAAACTGTTTTTT,CASSSRDSKEKLFF
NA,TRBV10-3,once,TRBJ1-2,TGTGCCACCGGACTGTTGGCGCAAGGGGGCTACACCTTC,CATGLLAQGGYTF
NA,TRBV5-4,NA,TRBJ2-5,TGTGCCAGCAGCCCTGTGCGGGAAGAGACCCAGTACTTC,CASSPVREETQYF
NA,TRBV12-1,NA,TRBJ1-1,TGTGCCAGCCCGGGGGGGGCGGGGAGCACTGAAGCTTTCTTT,CASPGGAGSTEAFF
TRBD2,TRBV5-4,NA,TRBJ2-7,TGTGCCAGCAGCGGCGGACTAGACTCCTACGAGCAGTACTTC,CASSGGLDSYEQYF
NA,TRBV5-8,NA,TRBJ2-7,TGTGCCAGCAGCTTGGCAGGGCTCTACGAGCAGTACTTC,CASSLAGLYEQYF
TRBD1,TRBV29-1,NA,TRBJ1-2,TGCAGCGTCGCAGGGGCGGGACAGGGCTATGGCTACACCTTC,CSVAGAGQGYGYTF
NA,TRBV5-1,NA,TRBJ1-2,TGCGCCAGCAGCTTGTTCGGGGATCGGGGCTACACCTTC,CASSLFGDRGYTF
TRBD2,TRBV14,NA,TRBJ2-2,TGTGCCAGCAGCGAACTAGCGGGAGGGCCCCACACCGGGGAGCTGTTTTTT,CASSELAGGPHTGELFF